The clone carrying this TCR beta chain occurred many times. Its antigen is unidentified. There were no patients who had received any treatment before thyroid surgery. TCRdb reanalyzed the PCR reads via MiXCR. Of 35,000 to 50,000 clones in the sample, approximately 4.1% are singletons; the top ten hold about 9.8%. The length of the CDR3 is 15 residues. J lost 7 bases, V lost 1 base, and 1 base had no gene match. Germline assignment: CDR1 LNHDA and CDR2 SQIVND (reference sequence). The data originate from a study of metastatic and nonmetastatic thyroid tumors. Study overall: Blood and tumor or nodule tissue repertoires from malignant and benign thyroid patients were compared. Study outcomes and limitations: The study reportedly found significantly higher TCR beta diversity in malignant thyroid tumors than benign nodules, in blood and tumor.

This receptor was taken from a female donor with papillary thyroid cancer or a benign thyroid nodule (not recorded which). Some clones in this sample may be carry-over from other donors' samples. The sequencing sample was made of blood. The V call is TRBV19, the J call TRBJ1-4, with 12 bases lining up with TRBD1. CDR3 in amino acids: CASSIGGQGAEKLFF. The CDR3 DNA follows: TGTGCCAGTAGTATAGGGGGACAGGGGGCTGAAAAACTGTTTTTT.